The clone carrying this T cell receptor beta chain was detected once. The V end lost 2 bases, the J end lost 8 bases, and 12 bases lay between the germline ends. This CDR3 has 14 residues. Germline assignment: CDR1 MDHEN and CDR2 SYDVKM. This specimen comes from a study of blood T cell repertoires in COVID-19. Study at large: COVID-19 samples, acute and convalescent, were from the United States, Italy and Spain. In each case, the material was cDNA or gDNA derived from T cells, B-cell-depleted T cells, or PBMCs.

The study counted Cohort 3 donors as recovered given two negative PCRs, clearance, or symptom resolution. Profiling relied on immunoSEQ multiplex PCR, and the TCRdb table lists in-frame clones only, not all of them. Here the sample spans 310,000 or so clones, over 75% being singletons. This clonotype originated in a woman younger than 30 who had recovered from COVID-19. The chain recombines TRBV28 with TRBJ1-4; tentatively, D is TRBD1 (6 bases). The source material was PBMCs or T cells enriched from blood (not recorded which). CDR3 in amino acids: CASSLLRQAEKLFF. The CDR3 nucleotides read TGTGCCAGCAGTTTACTCCGACAGGCCGAAAAACTGTTTTTT.